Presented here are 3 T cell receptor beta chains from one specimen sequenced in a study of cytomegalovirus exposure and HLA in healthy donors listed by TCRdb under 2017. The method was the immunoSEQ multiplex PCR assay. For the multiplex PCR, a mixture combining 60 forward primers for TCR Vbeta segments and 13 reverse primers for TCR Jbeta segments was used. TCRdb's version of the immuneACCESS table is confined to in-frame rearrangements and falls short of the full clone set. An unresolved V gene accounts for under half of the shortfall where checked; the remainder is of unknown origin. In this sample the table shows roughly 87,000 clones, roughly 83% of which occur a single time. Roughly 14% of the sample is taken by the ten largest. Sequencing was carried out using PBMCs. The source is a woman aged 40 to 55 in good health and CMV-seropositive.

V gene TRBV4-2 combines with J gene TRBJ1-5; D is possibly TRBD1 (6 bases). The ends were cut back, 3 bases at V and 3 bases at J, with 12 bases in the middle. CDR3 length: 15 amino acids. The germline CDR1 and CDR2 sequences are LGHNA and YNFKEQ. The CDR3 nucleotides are TGTGCCAGCAGCCACGATAGGACAGTCAATCAGCCCCAGCATTTT. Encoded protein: CASSHDRTVNQPQHF.

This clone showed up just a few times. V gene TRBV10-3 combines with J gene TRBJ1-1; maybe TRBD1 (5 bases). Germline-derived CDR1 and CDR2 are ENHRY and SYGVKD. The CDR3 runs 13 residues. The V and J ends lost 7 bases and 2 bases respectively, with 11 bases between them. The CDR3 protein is CAIIGHLNTEAFF. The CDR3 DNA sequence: TGTGCCATCATCGGACACCTTAACACTGAAGCTTTCTTT.

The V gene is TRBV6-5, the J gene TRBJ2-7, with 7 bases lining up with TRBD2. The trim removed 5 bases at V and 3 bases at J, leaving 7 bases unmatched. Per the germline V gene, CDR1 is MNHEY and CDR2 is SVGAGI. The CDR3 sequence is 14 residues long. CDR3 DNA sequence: TGTGCCAGCAGTGGATCTAGCGGCTACTACGAGCAGTACTTC. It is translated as CASSGSSGYYEQYF.